Following are 14 T cell receptor beta chains from one sample sequenced in a study of blood T cells in healthy people across ages. With a J-beta primer mix and a sample-barcoded 5' primer, a second PCR ran about 7 to 11 cycles. TCRdb itself ran the 5' RACE reads through MiXCR, one entry per CDR3 protein. The sample records roughly 680,000 distinct CDR3 sequences, about 52% being singletons. Sequenced: blood. The receptors derive from a woman in her fifties or sixties in good health.

This sequence joins TRBV29-1 and TRBJ2-5; TRBD2 matches at 8 bases. The CDR3 has 13 residues. CDR1 is SQVTM, CDR2 ANQGSEA, per germline. The J segment lost 5 bases and the V segment lost 7 bases, leaving 9 bases of the junction unmatched. CDR3 in amino acids: CSAGGLAGETQYF. CDR3 coding DNA: TGCAGCGCCGGAGGACTAGCTGGGGAGACCCAGTACTTC.

A word on this clonotype: The junction departs from the called germline gene at one end, perhaps through a read error. The DNA for the CDR3 is TGTGCCAGCAGGGCTCTAGCGGCCAATGAACAGTTCTTC. This codes for CASRALAANEQFF. The chain has TRBV12-3 or TRBV12-4 and TRBJ2-1; 7 bases are shared with TRBD2. This CDR3 has 13 residues.

The chain joins TRBV10-3 to TRBJ1-6; 7 positions agree with TRBD1. The germline V gene has CDR1 ENHRY and CDR2 SYGVKD. The ends lost 4 bases at V and 10 bases at J; junction bases unmatched: 7. The CDR3 consists of 14 residues. The CDR3 region is CAISGQGGRSPLHF. CDR3 nucleotides: TGTGCCATCAGTGGGCAAGGGGGCAGATCACCCCTCCACTTT.

The rearrangement joins TRBV2 to TRBJ2-7, with TRBD1 as a possible D gene (6 bases). Germline-derived CDR1 and CDR2 are SNHLY and FYNNEI. V gave up 1 base and J gave up 3 bases, with 13 bases separating them. The CDR3 consists of 15 residues. The CDR3 sequence is CASSEGLQGRYEQYF. As DNA, the CDR3 is TGTGCCAGCAGTGAAGGATTGCAGGGGCGCTACGAGCAGTACTTC.

This clonotype was seen a few times. V usage is TRBV28 and J usage is TRBJ2-5; tentative D call: TRBD2 (5 bases). V was clipped by 6 bases and J by 5 bases, with 16 bases between them. Germline V gene sequence: CDR1 MDHEN, CDR2 SYDVKM. This CDR3 has 14 amino acids. The CDR3 is CASSETRPGETQYF. The DNA for the CDR3 is TGTGCCAGCAGCGAGACAAGGCCGGGGGAGACCCAGTACTTC.

This clonotype was detected only a few times. This chain joins TRBV6-2 or TRBV6-3 and TRBJ1-5; D call uncertain. V shed 7 bases and J shed 0 bases, with 10 bases lying between them. Germline CDR1 reads MNHEY; CDR2 reads SVGEGT. This CDR3 has 14 amino acids. Here the CDR3 reads CASTQSLSNQPQHF. The CDR3 coding sequence is TGTGCCAGCACCCAGTCTCTTAGCAATCAGCCCCAGCATTTT.

As for this clonotype: The junction departs from the called germline gene at one end, perhaps through a read error. V and J are TRBV9 and TRBJ2-7; 7 bases align to TRBD1. CDR1 is SGDLS and CDR2 is YYNGEE in the germline V gene. CDR3 length equals 14 residues. The CDR3 spells CACSPGQSSYEQYF. CDR3 sequence (DNA): TGTGCCTGCAGCCCGGGACAGAGCTCCTACGAGCAGTACTTC.

The chain recombines TRBV5-1 with TRBJ2-1, with 7 bases matching TRBD2. The V gene's germline CDR1 is SGHRS and CDR2 YFSETQ. The CDR3 runs 16 residues. V trimming: 2 bases; J trimming: 2 bases; junction bases outside the gene matches: 7. The CDR3: CASSFDGGSAYNEQFF. In DNA form, the CDR3 reads TGCGCCAGCAGCTTTGACGGCGGGAGTGCCTACAATGAGCAGTTCTTC.

This clonotype has more than one count but fewer than ten. The CDR3 loop is CASSLSLGGRARGELFF. For the CDR3, the DNA is TGTGCCAGCAGCTTATCTCTCGGCGGACGGGCCCGCGGGGAGCTGTTTTTT. The chain links TRBV7-3 to TRBJ2-2; D ambiguous. Germline V gene lookup returns CDR1 SGHTA and CDR2 FQGTGA. The CDR3 extends over 17 amino acids. V gave up 2 bases and J gave up 7 bases, with 20 bases separating them.

V and J are TRBV6-6 and TRBJ1-6, with a weak D call TRBD1 (5 bases). V gave up 11 bases and J gave up 7 bases, with 15 bases separating them. The CDR3 consists of 13 residues. Germline lookup yields CDR1 MNHNY and CDR2 SVGAGI (reference sequence). CDR3 protein: CALGEAPNSPLHF. The CDR3 DNA follows: TGTGCCCTAGGGGAGGCACCAAATTCACCCCTCCACTTT.

This clonotype was counted between two and nine times. The chain couples TRBV20-1 to TRBJ2-1; 7 bases line up with TRBD1. The CDR3 sequence is 15 residues long. V lost 0 bases, J lost 9 bases, and 11 bases stayed unmatched. Germline CDR1 is DFQATT and CDR2 is SNEGSKA (reference sequence). CDR3 DNA: TGCAGTGCTAGAGATCGACAGGGAAGGGATCTTGAGCAGTTCTTC. As protein: CSARDRQGRDLEQFF.

The chain couples TRBV7-9 to TRBJ2-5, with D tentatively TRBD2 (6 bases). This CDR3 is built from 15 residues. Trimming took off 5 bases at V and 1 base at J, with 14 bases between the two ends. The V gene's germline CDR1 is SEHNR and CDR2 FQNEAQ (reference sequence). The CDR3 nucleotides read TGTGCCAGCAGCCCTCAGCTAGCGATCCAAGAGACCCAGTACTTC. Encoded protein: CASSPQLAIQETQYF.

The chain has TRBV29-1 and TRBJ2-1; D gene ambiguous. This CDR3 contains 10 residues. Per germline, CDR1 SQVTM and CDR2 ANQGSEA. The V end lost 4 bases, the J end lost 14 bases, and 12 bases lay between the germline ends. The DNA for the CDR3 is TGCAGCGTTGCGAGGTTCGCGGAGTTCTTC. Translating gives CSVARFAEFF.

This clonotype occurred many times. Relative to the germline gene, one junction end is altered; a read error may explain this. This rearrangement joins TRBV5-1 to TRBJ2-3; 7 nucleotides align to TRBD1. The CDR3 is 14 residues long. Per germline, CDR1 SGHRS and CDR2 YFSETQ. This CDR3 reads CASSFGQGTDTQYF. The DNA for the CDR3 is TGTGCCAGCAGTTTTGGACAGGGCACAGATACGCAGTATTTT.